The sequence of this TCR beta chain was determined in a study of control samples from healthy donors and cancer patients. Using immunoSEQ multiplex PCR, the repertoire was profiled, and TCRdb retains in-frame clones only, with some absent. The table has 60,000 or so clones, 70% to 90% seen once. This sequence originates from a man aged 50-59 years in good health. Sequenced sample: blood.

The CDR3 protein is CASSVAPRGRETDTQYF. The CDR3 nucleotides are TGTGCCAGCAGCGTAGCCCCTAGGGGGAGAGAAACAGATACGCAGTATTTT. This chain uses TRBV9 with TRBJ2-3; a possible D gene is TRBD1 (6 bases). The V gene's germline CDR1 is SGDLS and CDR2 YYNGEE. The CDR3 runs to 17 residues. The V end was cut by 0 bases, the J end by 3 bases, with 17 bases between.